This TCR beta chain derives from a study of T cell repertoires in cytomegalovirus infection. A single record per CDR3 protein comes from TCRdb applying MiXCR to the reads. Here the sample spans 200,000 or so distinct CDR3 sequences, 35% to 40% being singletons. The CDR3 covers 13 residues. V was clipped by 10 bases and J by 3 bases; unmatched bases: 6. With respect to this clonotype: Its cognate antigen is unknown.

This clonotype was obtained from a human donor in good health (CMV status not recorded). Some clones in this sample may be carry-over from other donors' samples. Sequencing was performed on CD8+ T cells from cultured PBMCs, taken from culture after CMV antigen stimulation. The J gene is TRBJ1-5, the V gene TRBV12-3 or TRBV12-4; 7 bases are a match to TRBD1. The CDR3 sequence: CATADRINQPQHF. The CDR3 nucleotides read TGTGCCACCGCGGACAGGATCAATCAGCCCCAGCATTTT.